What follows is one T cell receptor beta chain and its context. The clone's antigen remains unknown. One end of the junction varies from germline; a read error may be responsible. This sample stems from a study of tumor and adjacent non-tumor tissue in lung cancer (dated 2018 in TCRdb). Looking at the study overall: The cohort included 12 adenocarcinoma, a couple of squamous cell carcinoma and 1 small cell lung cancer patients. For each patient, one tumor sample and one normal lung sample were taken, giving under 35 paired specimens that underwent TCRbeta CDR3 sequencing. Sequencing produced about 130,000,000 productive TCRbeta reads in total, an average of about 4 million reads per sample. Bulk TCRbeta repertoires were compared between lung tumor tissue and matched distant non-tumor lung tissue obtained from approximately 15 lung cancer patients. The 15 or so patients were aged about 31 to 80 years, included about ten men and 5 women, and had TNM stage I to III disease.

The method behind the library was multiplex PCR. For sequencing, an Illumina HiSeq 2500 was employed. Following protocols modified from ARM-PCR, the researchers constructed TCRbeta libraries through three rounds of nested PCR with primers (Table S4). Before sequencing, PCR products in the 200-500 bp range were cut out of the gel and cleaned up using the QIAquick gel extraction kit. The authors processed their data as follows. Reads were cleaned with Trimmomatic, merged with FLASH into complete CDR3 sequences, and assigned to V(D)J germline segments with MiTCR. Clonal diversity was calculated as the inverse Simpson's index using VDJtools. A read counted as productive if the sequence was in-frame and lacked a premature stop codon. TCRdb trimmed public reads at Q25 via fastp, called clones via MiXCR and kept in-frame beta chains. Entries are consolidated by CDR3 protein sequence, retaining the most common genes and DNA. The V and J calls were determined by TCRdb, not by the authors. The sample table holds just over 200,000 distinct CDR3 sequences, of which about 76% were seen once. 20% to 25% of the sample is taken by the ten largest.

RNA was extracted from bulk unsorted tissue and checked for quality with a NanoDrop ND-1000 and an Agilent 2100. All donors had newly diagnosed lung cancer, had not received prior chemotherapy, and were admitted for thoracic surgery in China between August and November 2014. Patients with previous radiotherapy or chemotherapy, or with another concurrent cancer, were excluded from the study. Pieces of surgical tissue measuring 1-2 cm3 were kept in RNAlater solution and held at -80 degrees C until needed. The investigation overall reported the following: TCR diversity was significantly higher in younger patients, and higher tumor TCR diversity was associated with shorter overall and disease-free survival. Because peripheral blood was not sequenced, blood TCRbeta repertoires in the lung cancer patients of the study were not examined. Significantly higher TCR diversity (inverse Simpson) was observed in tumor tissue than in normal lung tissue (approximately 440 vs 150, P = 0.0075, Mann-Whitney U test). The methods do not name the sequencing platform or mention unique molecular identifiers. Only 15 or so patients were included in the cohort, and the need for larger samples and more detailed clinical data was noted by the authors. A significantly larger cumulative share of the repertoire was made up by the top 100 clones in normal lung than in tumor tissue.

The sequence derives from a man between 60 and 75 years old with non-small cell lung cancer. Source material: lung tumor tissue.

The sequence in DNA is TGCAGTGCCTGGCTCGGAGCGGCAGATACGAAGTATTTT. Translated, this is CSAWLGAADTKYF. This sequence uses TRBV20-1 and TRBJ2-3, and perhaps TRBD2 as D gene, on 5 matching bases. The CDR3, cysteine through phenylalanine, is 13 amino acids long. Only the CDR3 portion is preserved as DNA: 39 bases, with reading frame beginning at the first base. The germline V gene encodes CDR1 DFQATT and CDR2 SNEGSKA (reference sequence).